This is a list of T cell receptor beta chains from one sample in a study of cytomegalovirus exposure and HLA in healthy donors. Sequencing used immunoSEQ multiplex PCR; TCRdb keeps in-frame clones, though not all of them. The sample holds some 120,000 clones; around 80% are singletons and the top ten take 0.24%. Sequencing input: PBMCs. These receptors were obtained from a man in his fifties or sixties in good health and CMV-seronegative. Each CDR3 is given with its conserved first and last residue. The size of a clone is reported for some rows only, either as once, few or many, or as a class for expanded clones.

v_call,j_call,clone_size,cdr3_aa
TRBV5-1,TRBJ1-4,few,CASSIQEYEKLFF
TRBV5-4,TRBJ2-2,once,CASRYGTPNTGELFF
TRBV4-3,TRBJ1-2,once,CASSQDHDRGLGYTF
TRBV28,TRBJ1-1,NA,CASSRTGFGTEAFF
TRBV6-6,TRBJ1-2,NA,CASSPDSDPYGYTF
TRBV5-1,TRBJ2-5,NA,CARDLVSGGELKTQYF
TRBV5-8,TRBJ2-3,NA,CASSLMGQGTDTQYF
TRBV5-6,TRBJ2-7,NA,CASSPTGGEQYF
TRBV9,TRBJ2-1,NA,CASSEAGTSNEQFF
TRBV7-2,TRBJ2-1,NA,CASSLNSGLAGNEQFF
TRBV7-9,NA,NA,CASSLGPRGRSYEQYF
TRBV30,TRBJ2-2,NA,CAFPTGTTNTGELFF
TRBV5-4,TRBJ2-5,few,CASRPGQGAETQYF
TRBV6-1,TRBJ2-7,NA,CATLQTAESYEQYF
TRBV9,TRBJ2-7,NA,CASSAGTGFYEQYF
TRBV6-5,TRBJ2-7,NA,CASRLAGDLYEQYF
TRBV5-1,TRBJ2-2,few,CASSLAASGGAAGELFF
TRBV19,TRBJ2-1,NA,CASRPEPVSSYNEQFF
TRBV19,TRBJ1-1,NA,CASAGRTQTTEAFF
TRBV11-2,TRBJ2-7,NA,CASSSPRRKPGTYEQYF
TRBV4-1,TRBJ2-3,few,CASSQRGIGTSTDTQYF
TRBV7-2,TRBJ1-2,NA,CASSLIGQGASYGYTF
TRBV7-2,TRBJ1-5,few,CASSPRRGPQHF
TRBV29-1,TRBJ2-2,NA,CSVYDRGTGELFF
TRBV2,TRBJ1-5,NA,CASSEGGINQPQHF
TRBV7-6,TRBJ1-3,few,CASSRWVQGLGNTIYF
TRBV30,TRBJ1-5,NA,CAWSGGNQPQHF
TRBV19,TRBJ1-4,NA,CASSAGVNNEKLFF
TRBV27,TRBJ1-6,once,CASSLFGQGTSPLHF
TRBV5-8,TRBJ2-1,NA,CASSLGLLADAYNEQFF
TRBV30,TRBJ2-1,NA,CAWKPSGFVSSYNEQFF
TRBV6-6,TRBJ2-7,NA,CASSYSGKREQYF
TRBV19,TRBJ1-2,NA,CASTGGYGYTF
TRBV7-3,TRBJ2-2,NA,CASSREAANTGELFF
TRBV10-3,TRBJ2-7,NA,CAIGTSGYEQYF
TRBV28,TRBJ2-7,NA,CASSLQGAIGHYEQYF
TRBV2,TRBJ2-2,few,CASRAGTATGELFF
TRBV7-6,TRBJ1-6,NA,CASSLSGQNNSPLHF
TRBV7-8,TRBJ1-1,NA,CASSLGWQGAGTEAFF
TRBV5-4,TRBJ2-3,NA,CASSRGLAGVTDTQYF
TRBV2,TRBJ2-3,NA,CASRFDRGRSDTQYF
TRBV5-1,TRBJ1-2,NA,CASSLGTGSHYGYTF
TRBV6-1,TRBJ1-5,once,CASSWNREQPQHF
TRBV6-5,TRBJ1-1,once,CASQGARAEAFF
TRBV7-9,TRBJ2-7,NA,CASLRGSGPYEQYF
TRBV28,TRBJ2-1,NA,CASSKTSGGANEQFF
TRBV7-8,TRBJ2-7,NA,CASSLAEGQEQYF
TRBV29-1,TRBJ2-3,NA,CSVKTRNTDTQYF
TRBV30,TRBJ2-4,NA,CAWSVLAGAKNIQYF
TRBV28,TRBJ1-4,NA,CASSPGGGTNEKLFF
TRBV29-1,TRBJ2-7,NA,CSVEINRAGEQYF
TRBV4-3,TRBJ2-1,NA,CASSQDWDFGGEQFF
TRBV11-2,TRBJ1-1,NA,CASSFVRFKRDTEAFF
TRBV4-3,TRBJ1-3,NA,CASSQVSPGSGNTIYF
TRBV19,TRBJ1-5,NA,CASSIGGVDNQPQHF
TRBV9,TRBJ2-2,NA,CASSVSEVPGELFF
TRBV7-3,TRBJ2-1,NA,CASSSGPGTGSDEQFF
TRBV5-1,TRBJ2-3,NA,CASSLGQVADTQYF